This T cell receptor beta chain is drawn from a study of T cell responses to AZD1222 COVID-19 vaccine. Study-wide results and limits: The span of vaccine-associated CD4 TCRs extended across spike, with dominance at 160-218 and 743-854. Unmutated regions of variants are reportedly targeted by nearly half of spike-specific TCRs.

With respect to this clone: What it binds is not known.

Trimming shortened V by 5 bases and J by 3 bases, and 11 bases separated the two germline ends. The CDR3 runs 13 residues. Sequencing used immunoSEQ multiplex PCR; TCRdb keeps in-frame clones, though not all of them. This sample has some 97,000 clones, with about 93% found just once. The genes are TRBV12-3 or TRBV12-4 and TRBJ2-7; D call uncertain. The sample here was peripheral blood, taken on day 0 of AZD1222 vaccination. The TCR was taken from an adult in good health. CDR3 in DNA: TGTGCCAGCAGTCGACACAGTGTCTACGAGCAGTACTTC. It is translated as CASSRHSVYEQYF.